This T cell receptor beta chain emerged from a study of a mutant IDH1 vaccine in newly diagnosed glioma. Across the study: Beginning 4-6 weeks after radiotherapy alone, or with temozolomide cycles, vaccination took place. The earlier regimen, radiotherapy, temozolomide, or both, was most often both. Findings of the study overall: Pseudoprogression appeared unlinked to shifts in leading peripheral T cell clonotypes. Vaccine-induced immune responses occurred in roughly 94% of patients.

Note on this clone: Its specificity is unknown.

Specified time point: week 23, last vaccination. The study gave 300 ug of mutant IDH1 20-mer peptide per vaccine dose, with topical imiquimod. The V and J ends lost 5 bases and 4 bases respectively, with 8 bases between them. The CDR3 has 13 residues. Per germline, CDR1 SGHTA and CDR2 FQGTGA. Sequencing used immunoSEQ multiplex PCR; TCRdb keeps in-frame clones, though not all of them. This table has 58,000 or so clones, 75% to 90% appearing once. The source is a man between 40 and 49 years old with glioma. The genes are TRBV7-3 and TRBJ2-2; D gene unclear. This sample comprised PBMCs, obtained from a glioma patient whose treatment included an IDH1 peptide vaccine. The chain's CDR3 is CASSPSSTGELFF. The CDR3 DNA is TGTGCCAGCAGCCCCAGTAGCACCGGGGAGCTGTTTTTT. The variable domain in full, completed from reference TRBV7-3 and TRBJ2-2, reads GAGVSQTPSNKVTEKGKYVELRCDPISGHTALYWYRQSLGQGPEFLIYFQGTGAADDSGLPNDRFFAVRPEGSVSTLKIQRTERGDSAVYLCASSPSSTGELFFGEGSRLTVL.